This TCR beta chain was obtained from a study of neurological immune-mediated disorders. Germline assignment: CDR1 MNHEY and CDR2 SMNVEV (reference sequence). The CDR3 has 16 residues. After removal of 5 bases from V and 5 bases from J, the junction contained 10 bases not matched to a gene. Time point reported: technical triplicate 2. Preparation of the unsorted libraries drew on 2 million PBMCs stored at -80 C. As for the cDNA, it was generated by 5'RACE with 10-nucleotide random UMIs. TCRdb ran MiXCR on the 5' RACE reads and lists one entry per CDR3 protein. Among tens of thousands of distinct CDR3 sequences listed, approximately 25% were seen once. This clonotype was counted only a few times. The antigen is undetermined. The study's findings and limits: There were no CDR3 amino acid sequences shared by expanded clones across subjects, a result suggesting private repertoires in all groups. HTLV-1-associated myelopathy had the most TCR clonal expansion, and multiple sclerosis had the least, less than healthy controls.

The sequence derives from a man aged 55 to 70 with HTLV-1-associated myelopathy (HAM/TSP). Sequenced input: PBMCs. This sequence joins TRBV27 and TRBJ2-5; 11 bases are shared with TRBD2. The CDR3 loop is CASSRGTSGLRETQYF. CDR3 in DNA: TGTGCCAGCAGTCGGGGGACTAGCGGACTGCGGGAGACCCAGTACTTC.